What follows are 23 T cell receptor beta chains derived from one specimen sequenced in a study of blood T cell repertoires in COVID-19. TCRdb's table, derived via immunoSEQ multiplex PCR, lists solely in-frame clones and lacks some. Among 60,000 or so clones listed, 80% to 95% were seen once. The sequenced sample was peripheral blood. The receptors originated from a human donor with active COVID-19. The donor label of this sample is uncertain.

This rearrangement joins TRBV5-1 to TRBJ2-1; the D is unclear. CDR3 length: 14 amino acids. The V and J ends lost 0 bases and 3 bases respectively, with 7 bases between them. Germline V CDR1 and CDR2: SGHRS, YFSETQ. As DNA, the CDR3 is TGCGCCAGCAGCTTGGGACGGGTCTACAATGAGCAGTTCTTC. Protein product: CASSLGRVYNEQFF.

The gene calls are TRBV12-3 or TRBV12-4 and TRBJ2-7; 7 bases are shared with TRBD1. J was trimmed by 5 bases and V by 3 bases; bases with no gene match: 4. The CDR3 runs 13 residues. CDR3 sequence reads: CASSFGRGNEQYV. CDR3 DNA sequence: TGTGCCAGCAGTTTCGGCAGGGGGAACGAGCAGTACGTC.

The V and J genes are TRBV2 and TRBJ2-5; TRBD2 matches 13 bases. From germline, CDR1 is SNHLY and CDR2 FYNNEI. The CDR3 has 16 amino acids. With 7 bases clipped from V and 5 bases from J, the junction kept 10 bases outside the gene matches. DNA for the CDR3: TGTGCCAGCACCTCTCCCTGGGGACTAGCGGGGGAGACCCAGTACTTC. It translates to CASTSPWGLAGETQYF.

The chain has TRBV2 and TRBJ1-5, with unresolved D. CDR1 SNHLY and CDR2 FYNNEI come from the germline V gene. The CDR3 is 14 residues long. V dropped 4 bases and J dropped 4 bases, with 11 bases sitting between them. CDR3 coding DNA: TGTGCCAGCAGTGGCGAGAGCCTTAATCAGCCCCAGCATTTT. This sequence encodes CASSGESLNQPQHF. Complete variable domain (other parts from reference TRBV2 and TRBJ1-5): EPEVTQTPSHQVTQMGQEVILRCVPISNHLYFYWYRQILGQKVEFLVSFYNNEISEKSEIFDDQFSVERPDGSNFTLKIRSTKLEDSAMYFCASSGESLNQPQHFGDGTRLSIL.

In this sample, this clone turned up once. The rearrangement links TRBV9 to TRBJ1-6, with 7 positions matching TRBD1. CDR3 size: 15 residues. J lost 10 bases, V lost 0 bases, and 7 bases had no gene match. The germline V gene has CDR1 SGDLS and CDR2 YYNGEE. The CDR3 region has the DNA TGTGCCAGCAGCGTAGACAGGGGTGTTAGGTCACCCCTCCACTTT. This encodes CASSVDRGVRSPLHF.

The sample holds one count of this clone. This chain uses TRBV11-3 with TRBJ2-1, with a possible D match to TRBD2 (6 bases). Germline assignment: CDR1 SGHNT and CDR2 YENEEA. The ends were cut back, 3 bases at V and 0 bases at J, with 12 bases in the middle. The CDR3 is 16 amino acids. CDR3 sequence reads: CASSFGLASSYNEQFF. DNA of the CDR3: TGTGCCAGCAGCTTTGGGCTAGCGAGCTCCTACAATGAGCAGTTCTTC.

The chain carries TRBV11-2 and TRBJ2-3, with 10 bases identical to TRBD2. Germline values: CDR1 SGHAT, CDR2 FQNNGV. The CDR3 spans 15 residues. Trimming at V came to 5 bases and at J to 9 bases, leaving 11 bases not matched to a gene. This CDR3 is CASSPRTSGTGTQYF. DNA for the CDR3: TGTGCCAGCAGCCCTAGGACTAGCGGCACTGGGACGCAGTATTTT.

The rearrangement joins TRBV7-2 to TRBJ2-7; D uncertain. The CDR3 totals 14 residues. Germline V gene sequence: CDR1 SGHTA, CDR2 FQGNSA. V was clipped by 2 bases and J by 3 bases, with 11 bases between them. DNA of the CDR3: TGTGCCAGCAGCTTATATCACAGCTTCTACGAGCAGTACGTC. Translating gives CASSLYHSFYEQYV.

CDR3 sequence (DNA): TGTGCTTGGGTAGCGGGCTCCTACCCAATCTACAATGAGCAGTTCTTC. This sequence encodes CAWVAGSYPIYNEQFF. The chain has TRBV2 and TRBJ2-1; 7 bases match TRBD2. Germline V lookup: CDR1 SNHLY, CDR2 FYNNEI. The length of the CDR3 is 16 residues. The entire variable domain, with the rest obtained from reference TRBV2 and TRBJ2-1, is as follows: EPEVTQTPSHQVTQMGQEVILRCVPISNHLYFYWYRQILGQKVEFLVSFYNNEISEKSEIFDDQFSVERPDGSNFTLKIRSTKLEDSAMYFCAWVAGSYPIYNEQFFGPGTRLTVL.

J is TRBJ2-1 and V is TRBV4-3; 7 nucleotides align to TRBD2. With 0 bases clipped from V and 8 bases from J, the junction kept 7 bases outside the gene matches. In germline, CDR1 is LGHNA, CDR2 YSLEER. The CDR3 runs to 15 residues. The CDR3 coding sequence is TGCGCCAGCAGCCAAGATTCGACCAGCGGGGATGAGCAGTTCTTC. As protein: CASSQDSTSGDEQFF.

The chain couples TRBV11-2 to TRBJ2-2; 11 bases are a match to TRBD1. The CDR3 is 14 amino acids. Germline assignment: CDR1 SGHAT and CDR2 FQNNGV. Germline trimming cut 5 bases from V and 5 bases from J; bases unmatched to any gene: 1. CDR3 sequence: CASSRDRGTGELFF. CDR3 nucleotides: TGTGCCAGCAGCCGGGACAGGGGGACCGGGGAGCTGTTTTTT.

Only one count was recorded for this clone. The chain carries TRBV29-1 and TRBJ1-2; 10 nucleotides match TRBD1. Trimming took 6 bases from V and 8 from J; bases not matched to a gene: 3. The CDR3 extends over 11 amino acids. The V gene's germline CDR1 is SQVTM and CDR2 ANQGSEA. CDR3 region: CSVGQGRGYTF. The CDR3 region has the DNA TGCAGCGTGGGACAGGGGCGAGGCTACACCTTC.

This sequence joins TRBV5-1 and TRBJ1-1, with TRBD1 matching 9 bases. Germline V gene sequence: CDR1 SGHRS, CDR2 YFSETQ. There are 15 residues in the CDR3. V lost 0 bases, J lost 6 bases, and 6 bases stayed unmatched. The CDR3 nucleotides are TGCGCCAGCAGCTTGGCCGGGGACAGGGTGGCTGAAGCTTTCTTT. It yields the protein CASSLAGDRVAEAFF.

V usage is TRBV18 and J usage is TRBJ1-5; D call uncertain. This CDR3 is built from 16 residues. Trimming shortened V by 3 bases and J by 2 bases, and 14 bases separated the two germline ends. CDR1 and CDR2 (germline): KGHSH, LQKENI. The CDR3 DNA sequence: TGTGCCAGCTCACCTCCGGGAGGGATGGGCAATCAGCCCCAGCATTTT. Protein product: CASSPPGGMGNQPQHF.

This chain joins TRBV29-1 and TRBJ2-3; a possible D gene is TRBD1 (6 bases). The germline V gene has CDR1 SQVTM and CDR2 ANQGSEA. The CDR3 loop spans 14 amino acids. The germline V and J ends were trimmed by 6 bases and 2 bases, with 15 bases remaining between them. CDR3 DNA: TGCAGCGTGACCTCCGGACAGCACACAGATACGCAGTATTTT. Translating gives CSVTSGQHTDTQYF.

As concerns this clone: At one end, the junction sequence differs from germline, possibly due to a read error. CDR3 DNA sequence: TGTGCCAGCACCTTAGAGGGCATCCCTAACGGGGAGCTGTTTTTT. It encodes CASTLEGIPNGELFF. This chain uses TRBV11-2 with TRBJ2-2; D is perhaps TRBD2 (5 bases). The CDR3 is 15 amino acids. Germline-derived CDR1 and CDR2 are SGHAT and FQNNGV. The complete variable domain, with remaining parts taken from reference TRBV11-2 and TRBJ2-2, reads EAGVAQSPRYKIIEKRQSVAFWCNPISGHATLYWYQQILGQGPKLLIQFQNNGVVDDSQLPKDRFSAERLKGVDSTLKIQPAKLEDSAVYLCASTLEGIPNGELFFGEGSRLTVL.

V is TRBV11-2 and J is TRBJ2-1; 7 bases match TRBD1. The J segment lost 0 bases and the V segment lost 4 bases, leaving 3 bases of the junction unmatched. Germline CDR1 is SGHAT and CDR2 is FQNNGV. There are 15 residues in the CDR3. The CDR3 loop reads CASSSGQSSYNEQFF. The CDR3 nucleotides are TGTGCCAGCAGCTCGGGACAGAGCTCCTACAATGAGCAGTTCTTC. Full variable domain (outside the CDR3, taken from reference TRBV11-2 and TRBJ2-1): EAGVAQSPRYKIIEKRQSVAFWCNPISGHATLYWYQQILGQGPKLLIQFQNNGVVDDSQLPKDRFSAERLKGVDSTLKIQPAKLEDSAVYLCASSSGQSSYNEQFFGPGTRLTVL.

The chain recombines TRBV5-1 with TRBJ2-3; 8 nucleotides line up with TRBD2. V dropped 1 base and J dropped 3; count of bases not matched to a gene: 4. Per the germline V gene, CDR1 is SGHRS and CDR2 is YFSETQ. This CDR3 has 15 amino acids. The CDR3: CASSLSGGRTDTQYF. CDR3 in DNA: TGCGCCAGCAGCTTGTCGGGGGGGCGAACAGATACGCAGTATTTT.

This sequence joins TRBV10-3 and TRBJ1-4; tentatively, D is TRBD1 (6 bases). The CDR3 is 16 residues long. The germline V gene encodes CDR1 ENHRY and CDR2 SYGVKD. Trimming took 3 bases from V and 0 from J, leaving 11 bases between them. CDR3 amino acids: CAISDLDRSTNEKLFF. The CDR3 coding sequence is TGTGCCATCAGTGACTTGGACAGATCAACTAATGAAAAACTGTTTTTT.

V is TRBV4-1 and J is TRBJ2-1; a weak D match, TRBD1 (6 bases). Trimming pared 0 bases from V and 6 bases from J, leaving 18 bases between. The CDR3 covers 17 residues. The germline V gene encodes CDR1 MGHRA and CDR2 YSYEKL. CDR3 loop: CASSQDLWDNPVNEQFF. The CDR3, as DNA: TGCGCCAGCAGCCAAGATCTGTGGGACAACCCGGTCAATGAGCAGTTCTTC.

The chain is built from TRBV3-1 (or the pseudogene TRBV3-2) and TRBJ2-5, with a tentative D call TRBD1 (5 bases). The germline CDR1 and CDR2 sequences are LGHDT and YNNKEL (reference sequence). This CDR3 is built from 15 residues. V lost 4 bases to trimming and J lost 1 base, with 13 bases between them. The chain's CDR3 is CASSLLATVQETQYF. CDR3 coding DNA: TGTGCCAGCAGCCTCCTCGCGACAGTCCAAGAGACCCAGTACTTC.

The CDR3, as DNA: TGTGCCAGCAGCGAAACAGGGGACACTGAAGCTTTCTTT. Translated: CASSETGDTEAFF. The chain combines TRBV5-4 with TRBJ1-1, with 7 nucleotides matching TRBD1. The germline gives CDR1 SGHNT, CDR2 YYREEE (reference sequence). V trimming: 4 bases; J trimming: 3 bases; junction bases outside the gene matches: 3. The CDR3 consists of 13 residues.

This sequence joins TRBV5-1 and TRBJ1-5; 7 nucleotides line up with TRBD1. The ends lost 4 bases at V and 0 bases at J; junction bases unmatched: 4. The CDR3 consists of 15 residues. Germline V gives CDR1 SGHRS, CDR2 YFSETQ. CDR3 region: CASSPGTVSNQPQHF. The CDR3 bases are TGCGCCAGCAGCCCCGGGACAGTTAGCAATCAGCCCCAGCATTTT.